The 5 T cell receptor beta chains in this list originate from one sample, sequenced in a study of T cells in localized non-small cell lung cancer. Produced via immunoSEQ multiplex PCR; TCRdb's table is partial and in-frame only. The sample consists of 2,000 to 3,000 clones, approximately 26% of them appearing once. The sample consisted of normal lung tissue next to the tumor, taken before any cancer treatment. All receptors come from a man aged 35-75 years with stage II squamous cell lung carcinoma.

The gene calls are TRBV19 and TRBJ1-4; D remains unclear. Germline assignment: CDR1 LNHDA and CDR2 SQIVND (reference sequence). The V end was cut by 6 bases, the J end by 3 bases, with 11 bases between. The CDR3 consists of 14 residues. The CDR3 sequence: CASSLSGSNEKLFF. The CDR3 DNA is TGTGCCAGTAGCCTCAGCGGTTCTAATGAAAAACTGTTTTTT.

The chain is built from TRBV11-3 and TRBJ1-1; D is unclear. Germline CDR1 and CDR2: SGHNT and YENEEA. The CDR3 length is 16 residues. The V and J ends lost 7 bases and 2 bases respectively, with 20 bases between them. Here the CDR3 DNA reads TGTGCCAGCACCACGGACGGCTCTAAAATTAACACTGAAGCTTTCTTT. It yields the protein CASTTDGSKINTEAFF.

The chain joins TRBV29-1 to TRBJ2-1, with D perhaps TRBD1 (6 bases). The CDR3 spans 12 residues. Germline V CDR1 and CDR2: SQVTM, ANQGSEA. V lost 7 bases and J 6 bases, leaving 13 bases between the germline ends. CDR3 region: CSEWTDPNEQFF. As DNA, the CDR3 is TGCAGCGAGTGGACAGACCCCAATGAGCAGTTCTTC.

The table lists this clone with a few counts. In nucleotides, the CDR3 is TGTGCCAGCATTAACCCACAGAGTAACACTGAAGCTTTCTTT. It specifies CASINPQSNTEAFF. The chain carries TRBV28 and TRBJ1-1, with no clear D. The CDR3 contains 14 residues. From germline, CDR1 is MDHEN and CDR2 SYDVKM. Between the trimmed V and J ends, which lost 7 bases and 2 bases, there was a span of 14 bases.

By proportion, this clone is medium-sized. The chain combines TRBV11-3 with TRBJ2-3; D gene uncertain. The length of the CDR3 is 15 residues. Trimming cost V 5 bases and J 2 bases, with 14 bases left between them. Germline CDR1 is SGHNT and CDR2 is YENEEA. CDR3 coding DNA: TGTGCCAGCAGCCCTGGTCCGTGGCTCACAGATACGCAGTATTTT. The encoded protein is CASSPGPWLTDTQYF.